This TCR beta chain was recovered during a study of cytomegalovirus exposure and HLA in healthy donors. The PCR employed 60 Vbeta primers together with 13 Jbeta primers. Libraries were prepared by immunoSEQ multiplex PCR; TCRdb keeps only in-frame clonotypes and omits some of them. Among about 120,000 clones listed, over 60% were seen once. The germline V gene has CDR1 SEHNR and CDR2 FQNEAQ (reference sequence). The CDR3 length is 16 residues. Notes on the study in general: Sequences of the TCR beta chain were said to predict the HLA-A and HLA-B alleles of most subjects accurately. Presence/absence analyses rested on an assumption that sequencing depth was roughly uniform across donors.

Comment on this clone: The antigen remains undetermined. At one end the junction does not follow the germline gene, possibly because of a read error.

The sequence was collected from a female donor in good health and CMV-seronegative. The sample was PBMCs. The rearrangement joins TRBV7-9 to TRBJ2-6; TRBD2 aligns across 7 bases. CDR3 sequence (DNA): TGTGCCAGCAGCGGACTAGTCACCTCTGGGGCCAACGGCCTGACTTTC. It encodes CASSGLVTSGANGLTF.